Listed below are T cell receptor beta chains from one sample, sequenced in a study of response to subunit inactivated influenza vaccine. TCRdb itself ran the RT-PCR reads through MiXCR, one entry per CDR3 protein. The data show roughly 570,000 distinct CDR3 sequences, with 10% to 15% seen just once and over 10% held by the top ten. Sequencing used PBMCs from blood, obtained roughly 46 days after vaccination. The receptors come from a man aged 50-59 years who received an inactivated influenza vaccine. The CDR3 runs from the conserved cysteine through the conserved F or W. The order of the fields is J gene, D gene, V gene, clone size, CDR3 protein, CDR3 DNA. The D gene is left open where the match is weak. Some rows have no size entry. The others give once, few or many, or a class for an expanded clone.

TRBJ2-3,TRBD2,TRBV29-1,many,CSVAPGLAATDTQYF,TGCAGCGTTGCCCCAGGACTAGCGGCCACAGATACGCAGTATTTT
TRBJ2-1,TRBD2,TRBV11-3,-,CASSSGQAGDEQFF,TGTGCCAGCAGCTCAGGGCAAGCGGGAGATGAGCAGTTCTTC
TRBJ2-7,TRBD2,TRBV10-3,-,CAGYGSPGLADSYEQYF,TGTGCCGGATACGGGTCACCCGGACTAGCTGACTCCTACGAGCAGTACTTC
TRBJ1-1,-,TRBV7-3,many,CASRVGQGDTEAFF,TGTGCCAGCAGAGTCGGGCAGGGCGACACTGAAGCTTTCTTT
TRBJ2-5,-,TRBV20-1,few,CSARSRLGTGETQYF,TGCAGTGCTAGGTCCCGACTGGGGACGGGAGAGACCCAGTACTTC
TRBJ2-4,-,TRBV29-1,-,CSGRDDKNIQYF,TGCAGCGGCCGGGACGATAAAAACATTCAGTACTTC
TRBJ2-1,TRBD2,TRBV7-8,few,CASSSRLAGGVNEQFF,TGTGCCAGCAGCTCAAGACTAGCGGGAGGGGTAAATGAGCAGTTCTTC
TRBJ1-4,-,TRBV29-1,few,CSVEVDRDEKLFF,TGCAGCGTTGAAGTGGACAGAGATGAAAAACTGTTTTTT
TRBJ1-2,-,TRBV29-1,few,CSALEHGYTF,TGCAGCGCCCTGGAGCATGGCTACACCTTC
TRBJ2-7,TRBD2,TRBV20-1,-,CSATLAGVTYEQYF,TGCAGTGCGACCCTAGCGGGAGTCACCTACGAGCAGTACTTC
TRBJ1-6,-,TRBV7-9,few,CASSRVYNSPLHF,TGTGCCAGCTCCAGGGTCTATAATTCACCCCTCCACTTT
TRBJ1-1,-,TRBV19,many,CASSTNTEAFF,TGTGCCAGTAGTACGAACACTGAAGCTTTCTTT
TRBJ1-2,-,TRBV28,few,CASSLYGLGGVEANGYTF,TGTGCCAGCAGTTTATACGGGCTGGGGGGGGTCGAAGCAAATGGCTACACCTTC
TRBJ2-1,TRBD2,TRBV20-1,-,CSVAGGGGGINEQFF,TGCAGCGTAGCGGGAGGAGGGGGTGGTATCAATGAGCAGTTCTTC
TRBJ1-1,-,TRBV6-6,-,CASSRDIYTEAFF,TGTGCCAGCAGCAGGGACATATACACTGAAGCTTTCTTT
TRBJ2-5,-,TRBV5-6,few,CASSLVGQGRSETQYF,TGTGCCAGCAGCTTGGTTGGTCAGGGGCGGAGTGAGACCCAGTACTTC
TRBJ2-1,TRBD2,TRBV5-1,many,CASTSGGAINEQFF,TGCGCCAGTACAAGCGGGGGGGCAATCAATGAGCAGTTCTTC
TRBJ2-4,TRBD2,TRBV12-3/TRBV12-4,many,CASSYRLAGDGDIQYF,TGTGCCAGCAGTTACCGACTAGCGGGAGATGGGGACATTCAGTACTTC
TRBJ2-7,TRBD2,TRBV5-1,-,CASSFSAGGGSSYEQYF,TGCGCCAGCAGCTTTTCAGCCGGCGGGGGGAGCTCCTACGAGCAGTACTTC
TRBJ2-3,TRBD1,TRBV10-3,many,CAISAPGQGADTQYF,TGTGCCATCAGTGCACCGGGACAGGGGGCAGATACGCAGTATTTT
TRBJ2-1,TRBD1,TRBV4-1,-,CASSQRQGNIYNEQFF,TGCGCCAGCAGCCAACGACAGGGCAACATCTACAATGAGCAGTTCTTC
TRBJ1-6,-,TRBV6-5,-,CASSYGGVAGSPLHF,TGTGCCAGCAGTTACGGAGGGGTGGCGGGGTCACCCCTCCACTTT
TRBJ2-1,-,TRBV7-9,few,CASSSSWSSYNEQFF,TGTGCCAGCAGCTCCTCCTGGAGCTCCTACAATGAGCAGTTCTTC
TRBJ2-7,-,TRBV4-2,-,CASSQGPVYEQYF,TGTGCCAGCAGCCAAGGGCCCGTCTACGAGCAGTACTTC
TRBJ2-4,-,TRBV7-2,few,CASSLALSKNIQYF,TGTGCCAGCAGCTTAGCGCTGAGCAAAAACATTCAGTACTTC
TRBJ2-2,TRBD1,TRBV11-2,-,CASSSTGGARTGELFF,TGTGCCAGCAGCTCAACAGGGGGCGCTCGGACCGGGGAGCTGTTTTTT
TRBJ2-1,TRBD2,TRBV5-1,-,CASSLGLAGRDEQFF,TGCGCCAGCAGCTTGGGACTAGCGGGGAGGGATGAGCAGTTCTTC
TRBJ1-3,-,TRBV7-9,-,CASSPHSATEGNTIYF,TGTGCCAGCAGTCCTCACAGTGCCACCGAGGGAAACACCATATATTTT
TRBJ2-1,TRBD2,TRBV6-5,-,CASSYRAGGFYNEQFF,TGTGCCAGCAGTTACCGAGCGGGAGGGTTCTACAATGAGCAGTTCTTC
TRBJ2-3,-,TRBV7-9,-,CASSGWDRTDTQYF,TGTGCCAGCAGCGGGTGGGACCGCACAGATACGCAGTATTTT
TRBJ1-2,-,TRBV20-1,-,CSARDFLSLTLYGYTF,TGCAGTGCTAGAGATTTTCTCTCCCTGACGCTGTATGGCTACACCTTC
TRBJ2-5,TRBD2,TRBV6-2/TRBV6-3,many,CASRTSPQETQYF,TGTGCCAGCAGGACTAGCCCACAGGAGACCCAGTACTTC
TRBJ2-5,-,TRBV2,-,CASSVRMGETQYF,TGTGCCAGCAGTGTCCGAATGGGGGAGACCCAGTACTTC
TRBJ2-7,TRBD2,TRBV27,-,CASSSGLAGGRLYEQYF,TGTGCCAGCAGTTCAGGACTAGCGGGGGGCCGACTCTACGAGCAGTACTTC
TRBJ2-6,-,TRBV20-1,many,CSARSRIGANVLTF,TGCAGTGCTAGATCCCGAATTGGGGCCAACGTCCTGACTTTC
TRBJ2-7,-,TRBV10-2,few,CASSERDEQYF,TGCGCCAGCAGTGAGAGGGACGAGCAGTACTTC
TRBJ2-5,-,TRBV24-1,-,CATSDFLGGGETQYF,TGTGCCACCAGTGATTTTCTGGGCGGTGGGGAGACCCAGTACTTC
TRBJ2-4,-,TRBV3-1,-,CASSQDKWLIGNIQYF,TGTGCCAGCAGCCAAGATAAGTGGCTCATCGGAAACATTCAGTACTTC
TRBJ1-6,TRBD1,TRBV2,many,CASSTGGVYNSPLHF,TGTGCCAGCAGCACAGGGGGTGTCTATAATTCACCCCTCCACTTT
TRBJ2-5,TRBD2,TRBV15,few,CATSRSGGRAQETQYF,TGTGCCACCAGCAGATCGGGGGGACGGGCCCAAGAGACCCAGTACTTC
TRBJ2-7,-,TRBV5-6,few,CASSLVSRKAYEQYF,TGTGCCAGCAGCTTGGTATCCAGGAAGGCCTACGAGCAGTACTTC
TRBJ2-7,-,TRBV29-1,medium-sized,CSVERVRDKSYEQYF,TGCAGCGTTGAAAGGGTAAGGGATAAGTCCTACGAGCAGTACTTC
TRBJ1-2,TRBD1,TRBV25-1,-,CASSDPGQGRGGYTF,TGTGCCAGCAGTGATCCGGGACAGGGGAGAGGGGGCTACACCTTC
TRBJ2-1,-,TRBV11-3,-,CASSFISGEQFF,TGTGCCAGCAGTTTCATATCTGGGGAGCAGTTCTTC
TRBJ1-5,-,TRBV29-1,many,CSVVSGSGQPQHF,TGCAGCGTTGTTTCAGGGAGCGGCCAGCCCCAGCATTTT
TRBJ2-7,-,TRBV7-6,few,CASSLEAPGAQEQYF,TGTGCCAGCAGCTTAGAAGCTCCGGGGGCGCAGGAGCAGTACTTC
TRBJ2-5,-,TRBV24-1,-,CATSDSGIQETQYF,TGTGCCACCAGTGATTCGGGAATACAAGAGACCCAGTACTTC
TRBJ1-1,TRBD1,TRBV10-3,-,CAISHDRGAEAFF,TGTGCCATCAGTCATGACAGGGGCGCTGAAGCTTTCTTT
TRBJ1-1,-,TRBV7-2,-,CASNLGLRNTEAFF,TGTGCCAGCAACCTGGGACTTAGGAACACTGAAGCTTTCTTT
TRBJ1-1,TRBD1,TRBV6-1,few,CASRGQGAFTTEAFF,TGTGCCAGCCGAGGACAGGGGGCTTTCACCACTGAAGCTTTCTTT
TRBJ1-1,-,TRBV10-3,-,CAISPGGANTEAFF,TGTGCCATCAGTCCGGGGGGGGCGAACACTGAAGCTTTCTTT
TRBJ1-4,-,TRBV10-3,few,CAISDPILGGLATNEKLFF,TGTGCCATCAGTGACCCTATCTTGGGGGGGCTGGCAACTAATGAAAAACTGTTTTTT